These 12 T cell receptor beta chains were all obtained from the same sample, sequenced in a study of identical twins. TCRdb used MiXCR to reprocess the 5' RACE reads, holding one entry per CDR3 protein. The table has about 690,000 distinct CDR3 sequences, less than 25% seen once; the top ten hold over 4%. These data were likewise used in another study, on T cells expressing NK-cell markers.

Sequences were obtained from PBMCs. These receptor sequences come from a woman younger than 30 in good health.

This chain uses TRBV7-3 with TRBJ2-6, with a weak D call TRBD2 (6 bases). This CDR3 is built from 16 residues. CDR1 SGHTA and CDR2 FQGTGA come from the germline V gene. Trimming pared 2 bases from V and 2 bases from J, leaving 10 bases between. The CDR3: CASSLSTSPGANVLTF. The CDR3 region has the DNA TGTGCCAGCAGCTTATCTACTAGCCCTGGGGCCAACGTCCTGACTTTC.

This clonotype was picked up a small number of times. The CDR3, as DNA: TGCAGCGTTGTGTCAGTACAGGGGCCAACCGGGGAGCTGTTTTTT. It translates to CSVVSVQGPTGELFF. The gene calls are TRBV29-1 and TRBJ2-2; 7 bases fit TRBD1. The ends lost 4 bases at V and 5 bases at J; junction bases unmatched: 10. The CDR3 is 15 amino acids. Germline CDR1 reads SQVTM; CDR2 reads ANQGSEA.

This clonotype was seen more than once but under ten times. V gene TRBV18 combines with J gene TRBJ2-7, with D possibly TRBD2 on 5 matching bases. The germline gives CDR1 KGHSH, CDR2 LQKENI. The V end lost 0 bases, the J end lost 6 bases, and 9 bases lay between the germline ends. The CDR3 sequence is 13 residues long. DNA of the CDR3: TGTGCCAGCTCACCACCGAGCGGCCGCGAGCAGTACTTC. It codes for CASSPPSGREQYF.

The chain combines TRBV7-3 with TRBJ2-1; 9 nucleotides match TRBD2. CDR1 is SGHTA, CDR2 FQGTGA, per germline. The junction had 9 bases not matched to a gene; V was cut back by 1 base and J by 8 bases. There are 16 residues in the CDR3. The CDR3 nucleotides are TGTGCCAGCAGCTTAAGGCGCGGGGGGGCCTTGGATGAGCAGTTCTTC. It specifies CASSLRRGGALDEQFF.

This clonotype occurred a few times. The gene calls are TRBV7-8 and TRBJ2-3; 13 positions agree with TRBD2. The germline CDR1 and CDR2 sequences are SGHVS and FQNEAQ. The CDR3 is 15 residues long. V dropped 6 bases and J dropped 4; count of bases not matched to a gene: 4. This chain's CDR3 is CASRTSGGTSDTQYF. As DNA, the CDR3 is TGTGCCAGCAGGACTAGCGGGGGGACCTCAGATACGCAGTATTTT.

This clonotype was recorded a few times. J is TRBJ1-1 and V is TRBV29-1; 8 bases are a match to TRBD1. The length of the CDR3 is 11 residues. Germline-derived CDR1 and CDR2 are SQVTM and ANQGSEA. V dropped 7 bases and J dropped 4; count of bases not matched to a gene: 2. The CDR3 DNA reads TGCAGCGGTGACAGGGGCACTGAAGCTTTCTTT. This gives the protein CSGDRGTEAFF. Looking up the rest from reference TRBV29-1 and TRBJ1-1 gives the full variable domain: SAVISQKPSRDICQRGTSLTIQCQVDSQVTMMFWYRQQPGQSLTLIATANQGSEATYESGFVIDKFPISRPNLTFSTLTVSNMSPEDSSIYLCSGDRGTEAFFGQGTRLTVV.

This chain joins TRBV7-2 and TRBJ2-6; D ambiguous. V lost 4 bases, J lost 0 bases, and 13 bases lay in between. Germline CDR1 is SGHTA and CDR2 is FQGNSA. The CDR3 covers 17 residues. CDR3 coding DNA: TGTGCCAGCAGCTCCAGAATTAGTGGCTCTGGGGCCAACGTCCTGACTTTC. Translation gives CASSSRISGSGANVLTF.

This chain uses TRBV6-5 with TRBJ2-7, with D perhaps matching TRBD1 (5 bases). Trimming took 0 bases from V and 5 from J, leaving 17 bases between them. The germline CDR1 and CDR2 sequences are MNHEY and SVGAGI. This CDR3 region has 16 residues. The DNA for the CDR3 is TGTGCCAGCAGTTACTCGACGAATTCAGGGCTCCACGAGCAGTACTTC. This codes for CASSYSTNSGLHEQYF.

J is TRBJ1-6 and V is TRBV12-3 or TRBV12-4, with 7 bases that match TRBD1. The CDR3 extends over 15 amino acids. With 6 bases clipped from V and 7 bases from J, the junction kept 9 bases outside the gene matches. CDR3: CASSPSGTANSPLHF. CDR3 DNA sequence: TGTGCCAGCAGCCCATCCGGGACAGCAAATTCACCCCTCCACTTT.

This clonotype was detected a few times. The chain has TRBV2 and TRBJ1-2, with 8 bases lining up with TRBD1. The V and J ends lost 10 bases and 4 bases, in that order; junction bases with no gene match: 8. The CDR3 consists of 13 residues. Per germline, CDR1 SNHLY and CDR2 FYNNEI. The CDR3: CANLNRGVYGYTF. As DNA, the CDR3 is TGTGCCAACCTAAACAGGGGGGTCTATGGCTACACCTTC. The complete variable domain, with remaining parts taken from reference TRBV2 and TRBJ1-2, reads EPEVTQTPSHQVTQMGQEVILRCVPISNHLYFYWYRQILGQKVEFLVSFYNNEISEKSEIFDDQFSVERPDGSNFTLKIRSTKLEDSAMYFCANLNRGVYGYTFGSGTRLTVV.

This clonotype was recorded a few times. This sequence joins TRBV11-2 and TRBJ2-5; D is uncertain. Germline-derived CDR1 and CDR2 are SGHAT and FQNNGV. CDR3 size: 12 residues. V shed 4 bases and J shed 4 bases, with 7 bases lying between them. The CDR3 loop is CASSSHTETQYF. CDR3 nucleotides: TGTGCCAGCAGCTCCCATACAGAGACCCAGTACTTC.

There are a few counts of this clonotype. The chain employs TRBV5-1 and TRBJ2-7, with 7 bases lining up with TRBD1. Germline trimming cut 4 bases from V and 6 bases from J; bases unmatched to any gene: 10. Germline-derived CDR1 and CDR2 are SGHRS and YFSETQ. The CDR3 runs to 14 residues. The CDR3 coding sequence is TGCGCCAGCAGCCTCCCAAACAGGGGAAGCGAGCAGTACTTC. It yields the protein CASSLPNRGSEQYF.